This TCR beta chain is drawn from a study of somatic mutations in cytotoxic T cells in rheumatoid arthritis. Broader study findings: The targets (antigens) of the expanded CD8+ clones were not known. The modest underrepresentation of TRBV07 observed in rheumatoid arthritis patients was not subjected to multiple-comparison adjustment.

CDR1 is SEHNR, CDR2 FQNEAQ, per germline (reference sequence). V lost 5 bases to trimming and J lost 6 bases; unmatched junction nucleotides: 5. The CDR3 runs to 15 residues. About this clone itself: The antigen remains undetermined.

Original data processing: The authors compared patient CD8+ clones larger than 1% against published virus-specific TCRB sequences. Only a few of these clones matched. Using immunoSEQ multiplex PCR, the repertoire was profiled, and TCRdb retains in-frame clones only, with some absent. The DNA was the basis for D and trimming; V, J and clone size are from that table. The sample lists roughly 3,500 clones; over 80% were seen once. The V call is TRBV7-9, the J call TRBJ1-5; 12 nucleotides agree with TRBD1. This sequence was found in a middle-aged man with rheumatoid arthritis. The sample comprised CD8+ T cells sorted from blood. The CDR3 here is CASSPGTGGFQPQHF. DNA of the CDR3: TGTGCCAGCAGCCCAGGGACAGGGGGCTTTCAGCCCCAGCATTTT.